Below, 17 T cell receptor beta chains from the same sample are listed, as sequenced in a study of molecular identifiers for immune sequencing clone quantification. TCRdb itself ran the PCR reads through MiXCR, one entry per CDR3 protein. Counted here are a few hundred thousand distinct CDR3 sequences, around 23% occurring once; the ten biggest clones make up roughly 0.77%. The material sequenced was naive CD8+ T cells from blood, with Jurkat cell RNA spiked in. Described subset: FACS-sorted CD8+CD4-CCR7+CD45RA+ naive T cells. These receptors all come from a human donor in good health. Some libraries in this study had Jurkat cell RNA spiked in.

To note about this clonotype: One end of the junction is discordant with germline, which a read error may explain. This rearrangement joins TRBV6-2 or TRBV6-3 to TRBJ1-5; no reliable D call. CDR3 length: 20 residues. Germline V gene sequence: CDR1 MNHEY, CDR2 SVGEGT. The CDR3 sequence is CASRYESGEGTLRSNPPQHF. In DNA, the CDR3 is TGTGCCAGCAGGTATGAGTCTGGAGAGGGTACGTTGCGAAGCAATCCGCCCCAGCATTTT.

The chain employs TRBV7-9 and TRBJ2-1; tentatively, D is TRBD1 (5 bases). The CDR3 has 13 residues. Trimming stripped 5 bases from V and 9 bases from J, with 14 bases between. Germline values: CDR1 SEHNR, CDR2 FQNEAQ (reference sequence). This CDR3 reads CASSPAGRLEQFF. CDR3 nucleotide sequence: TGTGCCAGCAGCCCGGCAGGGCGTCTTGAGCAGTTCTTC.

The rearrangement uses TRBV15 and TRBJ1-1; no reliable D call. The CDR3 is made up of 13 amino acids. Per the germline V gene, CDR1 is LNHNV and CDR2 is YYDKDF (reference sequence). V lost 6 bases to trimming and J lost 7 bases, with 15 bases between them. CDR3 residues: CATSKSPGDEAFF. CDR3 DNA: TGTGCCACCAGTAAAAGCCCGGGAGATGAAGCTTTCTTT. Filled out from reference TRBV15 and TRBJ1-1, the complete variable domain reads DAMVIQNPRYQVTQFGKPVTLSCSQTLNHNVMYWYQQKSSQAPKLLFHYYDKDFNNEADTPDNFQSRRPNTSFCFLDIRSPGLGDTAMYLCATSKSPGDEAFFGQGTRLTVV.

This clonotype was counted many times. The J gene is TRBJ2-1, the V gene TRBV5-1; D perhaps matches TRBD1 (6 bases). V gave up 0 bases and J gave up 7 bases, with 8 bases separating them. Germline assignment: CDR1 SGHRS and CDR2 YFSETQ. This CDR3 contains 13 residues. The CDR3: CASSLGQGNEQFF. CDR3 bases: TGCGCCAGCAGCTTGGGGCAGGGGAATGAGCAGTTCTTC.

This clonotype was observed a handful of times. J is TRBJ2-3 and V is TRBV6-2 or TRBV6-3, with 9 bases that match TRBD1. CDR3 length: 15 residues. Per germline, CDR1 MNHEY and CDR2 SVGEGT. J was trimmed by 2 bases and V by 2 bases; bases with no gene match: 2. The CDR3 bases are TGTGCCAGCAGTTACGGGGACAGGGTCACAGATACGCAGTATTTT. The encoded protein is CASSYGDRVTDTQYF.

This rearrangement joins TRBV15 to TRBJ2-7; D is perhaps TRBD1 or TRBD2 (5 bases each). Germline lookup yields CDR1 LNHNV and CDR2 YYDKDF (reference sequence). Between the trimmed V and J ends, which lost 5 bases and 2 bases, there was a span of 10 bases. This CDR3 comprises 13 residues. The CDR3 nucleotides read TGTGCCACCAGCGGGGACGATACCTACGAGCAGTACTTC. Amino acids: CATSGDDTYEQYF.

This clonotype has at least ten counts. This chain uses TRBV24-1 with TRBJ2-3; TRBD2 agrees at 7 bases. Trimming at V came to 1 base and at J to 1 base, leaving 4 bases not matched to a gene. This CDR3 is 16 amino acids long. Germline CDR1 reads KGHDR; CDR2 reads SFDVKD. CDR3 nucleotide sequence: TGTGCCACCAGTGATTTCACTAGCGAAGGCACAGATACGCAGTATTTT. Amino acid sequence: CATSDFTSEGTDTQYF.

As regards this clonotype: A much larger clone sits a single nucleotide away, making a read error possible. The chain carries TRBV2 and TRBJ2-3; D is perhaps TRBD1 (6 bases). Germline CDR1 is SNHLY and CDR2 is FYNNEI. This CDR3 region has 13 residues. The chain's CDR3 is CASNDRSTDTHYF. The CDR3 nucleotides read TGTGCCAGCAACGACAGGAGCACAGATACGCACTATTTT.

The chain is built from TRBV13 and TRBJ1-1; 10 bases fit TRBD1. J lost 4 bases, V lost 5 bases, and 7 bases had no gene match. Per the germline V gene, CDR1 is PRHDT and CDR2 is FYEKMQ (reference sequence). The CDR3 extends over 15 amino acids. In nucleotides, the CDR3 is TGTGCCAGCAGCCCGCCGACAGGGGGCTTCACTGAAGCTTTCTTT. Its protein product is CASSPPTGGFTEAFF.

In the case of this clonotype: This may arise from a read error, as a much more abundant clone is one base away. V is TRBV23-1 and J is TRBJ1-4; D gene ambiguous. TRBV23-1 is an ORF, with its function uncertain. The ends were cut back, 8 bases at V and 8 bases at J, with 18 bases in the middle. The length of the CDR3 is 14 residues. CDR3: CASGMPEEEEKLFF. In nucleotides, the CDR3 is TGCGCCAGCGGTATGCCGGAGGAAGAGGAAAAACTGTTTTTT.

There are a few counts of this clonotype. V usage is TRBV20-1 and J usage is TRBJ1-5; a possible D gene is TRBD1 (6 bases). The CDR3 loop spans 16 amino acids. Looked up from germline, CDR1 is DFQATT and CDR2 is SNEGSKA (reference sequence). V was cut by 6 bases and J by 8 bases, with 26 bases left in between. For the CDR3, the DNA is TGCAGTGCGTCAAAAGAGGACAGCCCCAAAAAGGAGCCCCAGCATTTT. This translates into CSASKEDSPKKEPQHF.

Concerning this clonotype itself: Compared with germline, one end of the junction differs, possibly owing to a read error. This sequence joins TRBV7-9 and TRBJ2-7, with 9 bases matching TRBD2. Germline loops: CDR1 SEHNR, CDR2 FQNEAQ (reference sequence). CDR3 length equals 15 residues. Here the CDR3 reads CASSLASGSIYGQYF. The CDR3 bases are TGTGCCAGCAGCTTAGCTAGCGGGAGTATTTACGGGCAGTACTTC.

CDR3: CASSQGRGGLPDTQYF. CDR3 DNA: TGCGCCAGCAGCCAAGGTCGGGGGGGGCTTCCAGATACGCAGTATTTT. The chain carries TRBV4-1 and TRBJ2-3, with TRBD2 matching 8 bases. CDR3 length equals 16 residues. Germline lookup yields CDR1 MGHRA and CDR2 YSYEKL. V dropped 1 base and J dropped 4; count of bases not matched to a gene: 7.

This rearrangement joins TRBV19 to TRBJ1-1; D is unclear. The CDR3 has 15 amino acids. The germline CDR1 and CDR2 sequences are LNHDA and SQIVND (reference sequence). The germline V and J ends were trimmed by 6 bases and 2 bases, with 16 bases remaining between them. Here the CDR3 reads CASRPWAVGNTEAFF. CDR3 coding DNA: TGTGCCAGTAGGCCCTGGGCCGTGGGAAACACTGAAGCTTTCTTT.

V and J are TRBV19 and TRBJ2-7, with 10 bases lining up with TRBD2. CDR3 length: 15 residues. Per the germline V gene, CDR1 is LNHDA and CDR2 is SQIVND (reference sequence). V lost 5 bases, J lost 0 bases, and 4 bases stayed unmatched. As DNA, the CDR3 is TGTGCCAGTAGTGCTAGCGGGGGACCCTCCTACGAGCAGTACTTC. Translated: CASSASGGPSYEQYF.

The rearrangement uses TRBV4-1 and TRBJ1-2, with D hard to call. Trimming removed 0 bases at V and 4 bases at J, with 15 bases between. The CDR3 sequence is 16 residues long. Germline lookup yields CDR1 MGHRA and CDR2 YSYEKL. For the CDR3, the DNA is TGCGCCAGCAGCCAAGAATCGGCAGGATTTGCCTATGGCTACACCTTC. The encoded protein is CASSQESAGFAYGYTF.

On this clonotype itself: This may be a read error, as it is one base from a much larger clone. This chain joins TRBV5-1 and TRBJ2-3; 7 positions match TRBD1. V lost 4 bases, J lost 0 bases, and 11 bases stayed unmatched. CDR1 SGHRS and CDR2 YFSETQ come from the germline V gene. The CDR3 is made up of 17 amino acids. The CDR3 DNA reads as TGCGCCAGCAGCGACGGGACAGAGCTTGTTAGCACAGATACGCAGTATTTT. Amino acid sequence: CASSDGTELVSTDTQYF.